This section outlines one T cell receptor (beta chain) sequence together with its context. The data were taken from a study of blood T cell repertoires in COVID-19. Assay used: immunoSEQ multiplex PCR; TCRdb lists only in-frame clones, some missing. The top ten clones hold 5% to 6.5% of a sample with 150,000 to 200,000 clones, roughly 91% of them seen once. Trimming removed 0 bases from V and 3 bases from J; junction bases left unmatched: 4. CDR1 and CDR2 from the germline V gene are SGHAT and FQNNGV. The CDR3 totals 15 residues. This TCR was sampled from a man aged 40-50 years with active or convalescent COVID-19. The sequenced sample was peripheral blood. V is TRBV11-2 and J is TRBJ1-1; TRBD1 matches 7 bases. The CDR3 DNA reads TGTGCCAGCAGCTTAGAAGACAGGGCTTACACTGAAGCTTTCTTT. This codes for CASSLEDRAYTEAFF.